Each of the 27 T cell receptor beta chains below was sequenced from the same sample in a study of OX40 agonist ivuxolimab in advanced cancers. Clones were sequenced by immunoSEQ multiplex PCR, and TCRdb holds only the in-frame ones, with some missing. The sample shows just over 15,000 clones, roughly 60% of them seen only once. The input for sequencing was CD4+ or CD8+ T cells sorted from blood, taken in a trial of the OX40 agonist ivuxolimab. The source is an adult with an advanced solid tumor such as melanoma, head and neck, liver or kidney cancer.

The V gene is TRBV27, the J gene TRBJ1-3, with D perhaps TRBD1 (6 bases). CDR1 and CDR2 (germline): MNHEY, SMNVEV (reference sequence). The CDR3 is 14 residues long. Trimming cost V 4 bases and J 2 bases, with 9 bases left between them. This chain's CDR3 is CASSSPGAGNTIYF. CDR3 DNA sequence: TGTGCCAGCAGTTCGCCAGGGGCTGGAAACACCATATATTTT.

The chain has TRBV28 and TRBJ1-3, with D tentatively TRBD1 (6 bases). The germline CDR1 and CDR2 sequences are MDHEN and SYDVKM. V lost 7 bases and J 7 bases, leaving 11 bases between the germline ends. The CDR3 is made up of 12 amino acids. The CDR3 loop reads CASNRVGNTIYF. The CDR3 bases are TGTGCCAGCAACAGGGTTGGTAACACCATATATTTT.

The gene calls are TRBV4-1 and TRBJ2-3, with a weak D call TRBD2 (6 bases). V was clipped by 3 bases and J by 8 bases, with 21 bases between them. The germline V gene encodes CDR1 MGHRA and CDR2 YSYEKL. The CDR3 is 16 amino acids. The CDR3 sequence: CASSHTERAGMGTQYF. The CDR3 DNA is TGCGCCAGCAGCCACACGGAAAGGGCGGGGATGGGTACGCAGTATTTT.

A few counts support this clone. This rearrangement joins TRBV27 to TRBJ1-2; TRBD1 matches 8 bases. V dropped 2 bases and J dropped 8; count of bases not matched to a gene: 7. The CDR3 covers 14 residues. Per germline, CDR1 MNHEY and CDR2 SMNVEV (reference sequence). DNA of the CDR3: TGTGCCAGCAGTTTAAGGACAGGGCATGGGGGCTACACCTTC. It encodes CASSLRTGHGGYTF.

This chain uses TRBV6-5 with TRBJ2-7; possibly TRBD2 for D (6 bases). V was clipped by 5 bases and J by 9 bases, with 20 bases between them. This CDR3 is 14 amino acids long. Germline V lookup: CDR1 MNHEY, CDR2 SVGAGI. The CDR3 region is CASSNHARGSGQYF. The CDR3 DNA reads TGTGCCAGCAGTAACCACGCCCGGGGGAGCGGGCAGTACTTC.

The chain recombines TRBV14 with TRBJ2-2; no definite D call. This CDR3 is 15 amino acids long. Trimming stripped 4 bases from V and 6 bases from J, with 15 bases between. Germline V lookup: CDR1 SGHDN, CDR2 FVKESK. The CDR3 here is CASSPLGLESGELFF. Here the CDR3 DNA reads TGTGCCAGCAGCCCGCTCGGTCTCGAGTCCGGGGAGCTGTTTTTT.

This clone was picked up a small number of times. V usage is TRBV7-8 and J usage is TRBJ2-5; 12 bases align to TRBD2. V trimming: 5 bases; J trimming: 0 bases; junction bases outside the gene matches: 7. The CDR3 is 17 residues long. CDR1 and CDR2 (germline): SGHVS, FQNEAQ. The CDR3 protein is CASSLWTSGVYQETQYF. In DNA, the CDR3 is TGTGCCAGCAGCCTTTGGACTAGCGGGGTGTACCAAGAGACCCAGTACTTC.

CDR3 in amino acids: CASSQDLGQGSGNTIYF. The CDR3 region has the DNA TGCGCCAGCAGCCAAGATCTGGGGCAGGGCTCTGGAAACACCATATATTTT. This chain connects TRBV4-3 to TRBJ1-3; maybe TRBD1 (5 bases). Germline V gene data show CDR1 as LGHNA and CDR2 as YSLEER. The CDR3 has 17 residues. V was trimmed by 0 bases and J by 0 bases, leaving 12 bases between them.

The rearrangement links TRBV27 to TRBJ2-7; D not resolved. Germline loops: CDR1 MNHEY, CDR2 SMNVEV (reference sequence). The CDR3 covers 14 residues. V was trimmed by 6 bases and J by 2 bases, leaving 14 bases between them. CDR3 DNA: TGTGCCAGCAGCTTAGGTGACTCCACCTACGAGCAGTACTTC. It translates to CASSLGDSTYEQYF.

This sequence joins TRBV11-2 and TRBJ1-2, with a tentative D call TRBD1 (5 bases). Trimming took 2 bases from V and 3 from J, leaving 13 bases between them. Germline V CDR1 and CDR2: SGHAT, FQNNGV. This CDR3 comprises 15 residues. CDR3 bases: TGTGCCAGCAGCTTAAGTGGTCAGGGTCACTATGGCTACACCTTC. As protein: CASSLSGQGHYGYTF. The complete variable domain, with remaining parts taken from reference TRBV11-2 and TRBJ1-2, reads EAGVAQSPRYKIIEKRQSVAFWCNPISGHATLYWYQQILGQGPKLLIQFQNNGVVDDSQLPKDRFSAERLKGVDSTLKIQPAKLEDSAVYLCASSLSGQGHYGYTFGSGTRLTVV.

This chain connects TRBV27 to TRBJ2-7, with no clear D. Germline CDR1 and CDR2: MNHEY and SMNVEV (reference sequence). Trimming left V 1 base short and J 2 bases short, with 9 bases between. The CDR3 has 14 amino acids. The CDR3 here is CASSLWNGAYEQYF. DNA for the CDR3: TGTGCCAGCAGTTTATGGAACGGTGCCTACGAGCAGTACTTC.

The CDR3 is CASSTKTGVGGYTF. The CDR3 DNA is TGTGCCAGCAGTACAAAGACAGGGGTGGGTGGCTACACCTTC. The chain recombines TRBV28 with TRBJ1-2; 8 bases agree with TRBD1. J gave up 7 bases and V 5 bases, and 9 bases lay outside the gene matches. The germline V gene encodes CDR1 MDHEN and CDR2 SYDVKM. The CDR3 contains 14 residues.

This clone appeared a single time. The rearrangement joins TRBV4-1 to TRBJ2-7; the match to TRBD2 covers 8 bases. The CDR3 loop spans 15 amino acids. Germline trimming cut 1 base from V and 2 bases from J; bases unmatched to any gene: 4. The germline CDR1 and CDR2 sequences are MGHRA and YSYEKL. CDR3 sequence: CASSQVKRGPYEQYF. For the CDR3, the DNA is TGCGCCAGCAGCCAAGTAAAGCGGGGGCCCTACGAGCAGTACTTC.

The chain uses TRBV7-8 and TRBJ2-6; no reliable D call. CDR1 and CDR2 (germline): SGHVS, FQNEAQ. CDR3 size: 16 residues. Trimming removed 5 bases from V and 0 bases from J, with 11 bases in between. The CDR3 region is CASSINSLSGANVLTF. CDR3 coding DNA: TGTGCCAGCAGCATAAACAGCCTCTCTGGGGCCAACGTCCTGACTTTC.

The chain recombines TRBV7-8 with TRBJ2-7, with D possibly TRBD2 on 7 matching bases. There are 16 residues in the CDR3. Germline CDR1 is SGHVS and CDR2 is FQNEAQ. Trimming cost V 4 bases and J 2 bases, with 18 bases left between them. The CDR3 spells CASSSTAGAATYEQYF. CDR3 DNA sequence: TGTGCCAGCAGCTCCACCGCGGGGGCCGCGACCTACGAGCAGTACTTC. The variable domain in full, with the rest retrieved from reference TRBV7-8 and TRBJ2-7, is GAGVSQSPRYKVAKRGQDVALRCDPISGHVSLFWYQQALGQGPEFLTYFQNEAQLDKSGLPSDRFFAERPEGSVSTLKIQRTQQEDSAVYLCASSSTAGAATYEQYFGPGTRLTVT.

This chain uses TRBV10-1 with TRBJ2-2, with a weak D call TRBD1 (5 bases). V lost 2 bases, J lost 5 bases, and 12 bases lay in between. Germline assignment: CDR1 WNHNN and CDR2 SYGVQD (reference sequence). The CDR3 sequence is 15 residues long. This CDR3 is CASSETGLGTGELFF. CDR3 DNA sequence: TGCGCCAGCAGTGAGACAGGCCTAGGGACCGGGGAGCTGTTTTTT.

The chain recombines TRBV30 with TRBJ1-2; TRBD1 matches at 8 bases. Germline V lookup: CDR1 GTSNPN, CDR2 SVGIG (reference sequence). V dropped 2 bases and J dropped 7; count of bases not matched to a gene: 9. The CDR3 covers 14 residues. The CDR3 DNA is TGTGCCTGGAGTATACCGGGACAGGCTAGTGGCTACACCTTC. Protein: CAWSIPGQASGYTF. The whole variable domain, remainder taken from reference TRBV30 and TRBJ1-2, is SQTIHQWPATLVQPVGSPLSLECTVEGTSNPNLYWYRQAAGRGLQLLFYSVGIGQISSEVPQNLSASRPQDRQFILSSKKLLLSDSGFYLCAWSIPGQASGYTFGSGTRLTVV.

V gene TRBV28 combines with J gene TRBJ2-5, with D uncertain. Trimming shortened V by 2 bases and J by 1 base, and 5 bases separated the two germline ends. Per the germline V gene, CDR1 is MDHEN and CDR2 is SYDVKM. The CDR3 covers 13 residues. Here the CDR3 reads CASSLEVQETQYF. Written as DNA, the CDR3 is TGTGCCAGCAGTTTAGAGGTCCAAGAGACCCAGTACTTC.

The chain has TRBV5-1 and TRBJ2-1; D may be TRBD2 (5 bases). Deletions cut 7 bases from V and 1 base from J, with 9 bases between. The CDR3 has 13 amino acids. Per germline, CDR1 SGHRS and CDR2 YFSETQ. CDR3 region: CASRTGSYNEQFF. DNA for the CDR3: TGCGCCAGCCGGACTGGATCCTACAATGAGCAGTTCTTC.

The chain joins TRBV9 to TRBJ2-3; 8 nucleotides align to TRBD2. Germline assignment: CDR1 SGDLS and CDR2 YYNGEE. The ends lost 1 base at V and 0 bases at J; junction bases unmatched: 7. The CDR3 has 17 amino acids. The CDR3 sequence: CASSVPLSGGSTDTQYF. CDR3 coding DNA: TGTGCCAGCAGCGTACCCCTTTCGGGGGGGAGCACAGATACGCAGTATTTT.

This clone was observed a few times. The CDR3: CASSLEVSGNTIYF. As DNA, the CDR3 is TGTGCCAGCAGCTTAGAGGTATCTGGAAACACCATATATTTT. V usage is TRBV7-6 and J usage is TRBJ1-3; D unresolved. The CDR3 covers 14 residues. The germline V gene has CDR1 SGHVS and CDR2 FNYEAQ. V was trimmed by 1 base and J by 1 base, leaving 5 bases between them.

In its sample, this clone was seen a few times. This rearrangement joins TRBV9 to TRBJ2-1; TRBD2 matches 8 bases. J lost 12 bases, V lost 4 bases, and 12 bases had no gene match. The germline gives CDR1 SGDLS, CDR2 YYNGEE. This CDR3 has 14 amino acids. The DNA for the CDR3 is TGTGCCAGCAGCCCACCGGGGACTAGTGAACGGCAGTTCTTC. Translation gives CASSPPGTSERQFF. Full variable domain (remainder filled in from reference TRBV9 and TRBJ2-1): DSGVTQTPKHLITATGQRVTLRCSPRSGDLSVYWYQQSLDQGLQFLIQYYNGEERAKGNILERFSAQQFPDLHSELNLSSLELGDSALYFCASSPPGTSERQFFGPGTRLTVL.

J is TRBJ2-1 and V is TRBV28; 7 nucleotides match TRBD2. CDR3 length: 15 amino acids. Germline V gene sequence: CDR1 MDHEN, CDR2 SYDVKM. V gave up 3 bases and J gave up 3 bases; unmatched junction bases: 5. In DNA form, the CDR3 reads TGTGCCAGCAGTTTCCGGACTAGGGACTACAATGAGCAGTTCTTC. Translation: CASSFRTRDYNEQFF.

This clone occurred a few times. V usage is TRBV29-1 and J usage is TRBJ2-3; TRBD1 matches at 9 bases. The trim removed 3 bases at V and 2 bases at J, leaving 3 bases unmatched. Germline V gene data show CDR1 as SQVTM and CDR2 as ANQGSEA. The CDR3 length is 14 residues. CDR3 in amino acids: CSVEGQGNTDTQYF. DNA for the CDR3: TGCAGCGTTGAGGGACAGGGAAACACAGATACGCAGTATTTT.

The chain carries TRBV10-3 and TRBJ2-5; D perhaps matches TRBD1 (5 bases). CDR1 is ENHRY, CDR2 SYGVKD, per germline. Trimming left V 6 bases short and J 3 bases short, with 14 bases between. The CDR3 has 14 amino acids. The CDR3 DNA reads TGTGCCATCAGCCCCGAAGGGGTAAAAGAGACCCAGTACTTC. Translating it yields CAISPEGVKETQYF.

By sample fraction, this clone is medium-sized. The rearrangement uses TRBV7-9 and TRBJ2-7; no clear D gene. Looked up from germline, CDR1 is SEHNR and CDR2 is FQNEAQ (reference sequence). This CDR3 is built from 12 residues. The V end was cut by 1 base, the J end by 5 bases, with 6 bases between. The CDR3 DNA is TGTGCCAGCAGCTTAGTAAAGGACGAGCAGTACTTC. It specifies CASSLVKDEQYF.

This chain connects TRBV2 to TRBJ2-7, with 8 bases matching TRBD1. The germline CDR1 and CDR2 sequences are SNHLY and FYNNEI. Trimming cost V 7 bases and J 3 bases; bases outside gene matches: 11. This CDR3 spans 15 amino acids. The DNA of the CDR3 is TGTGCCAGCACCCCGACAGGGGACTTCATCTACGAGCAGTACTTC. This gives the protein CASTPTGDFIYEQYF.